A single TCR beta chain is shown here with its context. Antigen: not known. Documented treatment: roughly 11-day PBMC culture with coronavirus spike peptide pools or control peptides (ViraFEST assay). CD4+ T cells of the unexposed donor were collected before the COVID-19 pandemic (2011-2018). With SARS-CoV-2 S/N and four cold-coronavirus spikes, unexposed-donor CD4+ T cells were probed, cells permitting. V was shortened by 5 bases and J by 3 bases, with 10 bases between the two germline ends. This CDR3 comprises 13 residues. Germline CDR1 and CDR2: SGHVS and FNYEAQ. The sample belongs to a study of vaccination and CD4 T cells after COVID-19. Study information: As control conditions, cultures were given either a CEFX pool serving as positive control, an HIV-1 Nef pool, or no peptide at all. Broader study findings: In median terms, SARS-CoV-2-reactive clonotypes went from roughly 22 to 38, a nonsignificant rise.

An Oncomine TCR Beta short-read assay was used to sequence the DNA from cultured CD4+ T cells. Genomic DNA was isolated from CD4+ T cells that had been cultured. TCRdb itself ran the PCR reads through MiXCR, one entry per CDR3 protein. The sample holds 7,000 to 9,000 distinct CDR3 sequences, roughly 29% seen once. This clonotype originated in a human donor in good health. This chain uses TRBV7-6 with TRBJ1-2; tentative D call: TRBD1 (5 bases). Sequenced sample: CD4+ T cells from blood, cultured in vitro. In DNA form, the CDR3 reads TGTGCCAGCAGCCCAGGGTGGGACTATGGCTACACCTTC. Protein: CASSPGWDYGYTF.